This T cell receptor beta chain derives from a study of naive and memory T cell subsets (TCRdb year 2017). With regard to the full study: The study applied an open-source, UMI-based TCR alpha and beta sequencing pipeline to sorted naive and memory peripheral blood T cell subsets. IgG serology results and the functional CMV T cell responses were in complete agreement. RNA was DNase-treated and reverse transcribed with TCR constant-region primers, mostly using SuperScript III.

From the second PCR step on, the TCR alpha and beta chain libraries were amplified in separate reactions. The CMV status of each donor was determined by measuring IFNgamma production from CD4+ T cells after fresh PBMCs had been stimulated overnight with CMV viral lysate. Using Miltenyi beads, CD4 T cells were first positively selected, and CD8 T cells were then positively selected from the CD4-negative fraction. Cells were stained for CD3, CD4, CD8, CD45RA, CD27 and a live/dead dye and were sorted on a BD Aria II into four subsets based on CD45RA and CD27. Blood came from three healthy volunteers, each fractionated into CD4 and CD8 T cells and then into four differentiation subsets. Around 120 ml of peripheral blood was collected from each donor, and PBMC were isolated by Ficoll-Paque PLUS density-gradient centrifugation. Sorted cells were lysed in RLT buffer, after which RNA was extracted using a Qiagen RNeasy kit and stored at -80 degrees C.

The CDR3, from cysteine to phenylalanine, totals 13 residues. Only CDR3 DNA remains: 39 bases, in frame from the first base. Via the germline V gene, CDR1 is SGHTA and CDR2 FQGTGA. V gives up 4 bases and J gives up 3 bases, and the segment between their germline ends measures 10 bases. The library came from UMI-ligation and nested PCR. To cover both TRBC1 and TRBC2, the beta constant-region primer consisted of an equimolar mix of two oligonucleotides. The ligated cDNA went through four rounds of PCR with nested alpha and beta constant-region primers together with the SP2 primer. A single-stranded oligonucleotide carrying the SP2 primer and a 12-nucleotide UMI was ligated to the 3' end of the cDNA by T4 RNA ligase 1. The ligation reaction was kept at 16 degrees C for 20-24 hours. PCR2 was typically performed as a SYBR Green qPCR and was stopped at a predetermined threshold so that over-amplification was prevented. Every purification after the first one was done using Agencourt AMPure XP magnetic beads. Library amounts were measured by Qubit and library quality was assessed on a TapeStation, where the main peak was expected at around 650 bp. Pooled libraries were sequenced on an Illumina MiSeq with v2 2x251 paired-end kits, typically giving roughly 0.9-2.1 million reads per sample. Libraries were pooled at around 4 nM per sample, and about 4.5-7.5% PhiX was added to improve cluster recognition. The authors' analysis ran thus. FASTQ reads processed by Demultiplexor were assigned V and J genes by Decombinator through tag matching that tolerated a single base-pair mismatch. UMIs were used by Collapsinator to correct both sequencing errors and frequency errors arising from PCR heterogeneity. CDR3Translator translated TCRs and extracted CDR3s from the conserved cysteine to the FGXG phenylalanine, flagging non-productive sequences. Gini, Shannon entropy and inverse Simpson indices were calculated on repertoires that had been subsampled to equal numbers of UMI-defined TCRs. Clonotype abundance distributions were fitted to a power law by maximum likelihood within the linear range. Similar UMI counts, unique TCR numbers and clonal distributions were obtained with the pipeline and with MIGEC on one naive CD8 sample. In one analysis, naive TCRs also found in any memory subset of the same donor were removed from the naive repertoire. A set of 7,322 CMV-associated CDR3 sequences, compiled from VDJdb and a published dataset, was used to search the repertoires. TCRdb trimmed the raw reads at Q25, called clones with MiXCR and kept productive beta chains. Identical CDR3 proteins give one entry, which carries the most common genes and DNA. Here the V and J calls rest on TCRdb's processing, not on the authors' analysis. Across this sample there are 85,000 or so distinct CDR3 sequences, with 9% seen only once. The ten largest clones add up to 1.2% of the sample.

Summary of the overall study and its limitations: After error correction, only a single occurrence was seen for over 90% of naive TCR sequences, so much steeper abundance distributions were produced than in memory subsets. RNA-based TCR counts may be influenced by expression changes linked to T cell activation and differentiation. The repertoire findings for the naive and memory subsets could not be validated against a ground truth because none was available. In both CD4 and CD8 cells, going from naive through CM, EM and EMRA, the Gini index went up while Shannon and inverse Simpson diversity went down. A power law was followed by TCR abundance, with an exponent that differed between naive and memory subsets but was consistent across the three individuals. A few larger clonotypes were present in naive repertoires, particularly the CD8 repertoires, and these clonotypes were possibly memory cells re-expressing CD45RA. Each clonotype was defined as a single alpha or beta chain sequence rather than as a paired alpha/beta receptor.

This clonotype came up a few times. What antigen it recognizes has not been identified. Base qualities are not recorded, but no much larger clone differs from it by a single base. The rearrangement combines TRBV7-3 with TRBJ2-7; the D gene is perhaps TRBD1 or TRBD2, as each covers 5 bases. The source is a human donor in good health. The sample consisted of naive CD8+ T cells from blood. The cell subset or site label for this specimen denotes: naive T cells, CD45RA high CD27+. At the DNA level, the sequence is TGTGCCAGCAGCTACCGGGACGGCTACGAGCAGTACTTC. Its protein reads: CASSYRDGYEQYF.